The rows below give T cell receptor beta chains drawn from one sample of a study of cytomegalovirus exposure and HLA in healthy donors. Assay used: immunoSEQ multiplex PCR; TCRdb lists only in-frame clones, some missing. This sample has about 160,000 clones, with about 81% found just once. The specimen sequenced was PBMCs. The origin of the receptors is a girl between 10 and 17 years old in good health and CMV-seropositive. Each CDR3 is given with its conserved first and last residue. A D gene is named only where the DNA matches it firmly. Not every row has a clone size; where given, it reads once, few, many or a size class.

-	TRBJ2-3	-	TRBV2	TGTGCCAGCAGTGGAGCGGAGGGCCATACGCAGTATTTT	CASSGAEGHTQYF
-	TRBJ1-2	-	TRBV2	TGTGCCAGCAACCGCCTTTCGGAGGGCTACACCTTC	CASNRLSEGYTF
-	TRBJ2-1	-	TRBV5-1	TGCGCCAGCACTCCCCCCAGCGGGTCCTACAATGAGCAGTTCTTC	CASTPPSGSYNEQFF
-	TRBJ2-6	-	TRBV4-3	TGCGCCAGCAGCCGCGCCCGTGGGGCTACTGGGGCCAACGTCCTGACTTTC	CASSRARGATGANVLTF
-	TRBJ1-5	TRBD1	TRBV27	TGTGCCAGCAGCCGTACTCCTGACAGGGTACCTCAGCCCCAGCATTTT	CASSRTPDRVPQPQHF
-	TRBJ2-7	-	TRBV29-1	TGCAGCGGGGGACAAAGCTACGAGCAGTACTTC	CSGGQSYEQYF
-	TRBJ2-3	TRBD2	TRBV7-3	TGTGCCAGCAGCTTAATGGGCGGGAGGGGTGATACGCAGTATTTT	CASSLMGGRGDTQYF
-	TRBJ1-1	-	TRBV9	TGTGCCAGCAGCTGGGGGAGGGAGAACACTGAAGCTTTCTTT	CASSWGRENTEAFF
-	TRBJ2-5	TRBD2	TRBV5-1	TGCGCCAGCAGCTTGGGACGGACTAGCGGGAGGCAAGAGACCCAGTACTTC	CASSLGRTSGRQETQYF
-	TRBJ1-1	-	TRBV27	TGTGCCAGCAGAATCGGACAGATGAACACTGAAGCTTTCTTT	CASRIGQMNTEAFF
few	TRBJ1-2	-	TRBV4-3	TGCGCCAGCAGCCAAGGGGGGGGCCAGGGCCCAGGCTACACCTTC	CASSQGGGQGPGYTF
-	TRBJ2-1	TRBD1	TRBV11-2	TGTGCCAGCAGCCCCGGACAGGTCAATGAGCAGTTCTTC	CASSPGQVNEQFF
-	TRBJ1-1	-	TRBV2	TGTGCCAGCAGCTGGGCCCTTGAAGCTTTCTTT	CASSWALEAFF
-	TRBJ1-3	-	TRBV28	TGTGCCAGCAGGGTCGGGCGGACAGCTGGAAACACCATATATTTT	CASRVGRTAGNTIYF
-	TRBJ1-2	TRBD1	TRBV9	TGTGCCAGCAGCGCCGCCGGGACAGGGAATGGCTACACCTTC	CASSAAGTGNGYTF
-	TRBJ2-3	TRBD1	TRBV2	TGTGCCAGCAGATCGGAGACAGGGGTCACAGATACGCAGTATTTT	CASRSETGVTDTQYF
-	TRBJ2-7	-	TRBV28	TGTGCCAGCAACCCCAGGGTTCTGTCCTACGAGCAGTACTTC	CASNPRVLSYEQYF
-	TRBJ2-7	-	TRBV7-2	TGTGCCAGCAGCCCAACAGGGTCCTACGAGCAGTACTTC	CASSPTGSYEQYF
-	TRBJ2-6	-	TRBV7-2	TGTGCCAGCAGCTTAGTATCGTCCGGGGCCAACGTCCTGACTTTC	CASSLVSSGANVLTF
once	TRBJ2-7	TRBD1	TRBV27	TGTGCCAGCAAACGACAGGGTATGACCTCCTACGAGCAGTACTTC	CASKRQGMTSYEQYF
-	TRBJ2-3	-	TRBV6-1	TGTGCCAGCAGTGAAGGGTTCCTTCAGACTAGCACAGATACGCAGTATTTT	CASSEGFLQTSTDTQYF
-	TRBJ2-7	TRBD2	TRBV7-8	TGTGCCAGCAGCTTCCAAAGCGGGGGTTACGACGAGCAGTACTTC	CASSFQSGGYDEQYF
-	TRBJ1-2	-	TRBV14	TGTGCCAGCAGCCAAGATCGTTCAGACTATGGCTACACCTTC	CASSQDRSDYGYTF
-	TRBJ1-5	-	TRBV5-1	TGCGCCAGCAGCTTGGACACTAGCAATCAGCCCCAGCATTTT	CASSLDTSNQPQHF
-	TRBJ2-2	-	TRBV5-4	TGTGCCAGCAGCCCCAGGCGTTTGGACACCGGGGAGCTGTTTTTT	CASSPRRLDTGELFF
once	TRBJ2-7	-	TRBV21-1	TGTGCCAGCGACTATGCCGGGGTAACCTACGAGCAGTACTTC	CASDYAGVTYEQYF
-	TRBJ1-5	-	TRBV6-5	TGTGCCAGCAGTCCCGTGCTCGGGGAAGGTCAGCCCCAGCATTTT	CASSPVLGEGQPQHF
-	TRBJ2-1	-	TRBV7-3	TGTGCCAGCAGCTTACAGGGGTGGAATGAGCAGTTCTTC	CASSLQGWNEQFF
-	TRBJ2-1	TRBD2	TRBV5-1	TGCGCCAGCAGCAGGACTAGCGGGAGAACAATAAATGAGCAGTTCTTC	CASSRTSGRTINEQFF
-	TRBJ1-3	-	TRBV2	TGTGCCAGCAGGGATGACAGATACTCTGGAAACACCATATATTTT	CASRDDRYSGNTIYF
once	TRBJ2-3	-	TRBV7-7	TGTGCTAGCAGCTTAGGCCCAGGATATAACATAGATACGCAGTATTTT	CASSLGPGYNIDTQYF
-	TRBJ1-1	-	TRBV27	TGTGCCAGCAGTTTTAAACCGGGGAACACTGAAGCTTTCTTT	CASSFKPGNTEAFF
-	TRBJ1-2	-	TRBV2	TGTGCCAGCAGTGATCCCCAGGGGCTCACGCCCCCACACGGCTACACCTTC	CASSDPQGLTPPHGYTF
-	TRBJ1-4	TRBD1	TRBV28	TGTGCCAGCAGTCTACCACGGGACAGGGGGTATGAAAAACTGTTTTTT	CASSLPRDRGYEKLFF
-	TRBJ1-5	-	TRBV6-5	TGTGCCAGCAGTACGCGGCAGGGGCTCCAGCCCCAGCATTTT	CASSTRQGLQPQHF
-	TRBJ2-2	-	TRBV11-2	TGTGCCAGCAGCTTAGCCCAACAGAACACCGGGGAGCTGTTTTTT	CASSLAQQNTGELFF
-	TRBJ2-1	TRBD2	TRBV9	TGTGCCAGCAGCGCCAGACCTAGCGGGGGTCACAATGAGCAGTTCTTC	CASSARPSGGHNEQFF
-	TRBJ2-1	TRBD2	TRBV27	TGTGCCAGCAGTTTACCCCCCGCCGTAGCGGGGGGGCCGGGTGAGCAGTTCTTC	CASSLPPAVAGGPGEQFF
-	TRBJ2-4	-	TRBV30	TGTGCCGGGAGAGGGGCGGCCAAAAACATTCAGTACTTC	CAGRGAAKNIQYF
-	TRBJ2-5	TRBD1	TRBV2	TGTGCCAGCAGTTATTACAGGGGGCAAGAGACCCAGTACTTC	CASSYYRGQETQYF
-	TRBJ1-5	-	TRBV2	TGTGCCAGCAGTAGACAGGAGCTTAATCAGCCCCAGCATTTT	CASSRQELNQPQHF
few	TRBJ2-2	-	TRBV2	TGTGCCAGCATGTTGACTGCGAACACCGGGGAGCTGTTTTTT	CASMLTANTGELFF
few	TRBJ2-3	-	TRBV28	TGTGCCAGCAGTTTCCGGCAGGCGAGCACAGATACGCAGTATTTT	CASSFRQASTDTQYF
-	TRBJ2-3	-	TRBV2	TGTGCCAGCATGGCAGGGCGCACAGATACGCAGTATTTT	CASMAGRTDTQYF
-	TRBJ1-4	-	TRBV25-1	TGTGCCAGCAGGGTGGGCGGGTTGGCCGGAGAAAAACTGTTTTTT	CASRVGGLAGEKLFF
-	TRBJ2-7	-	TRBV19	TGTGCCAGTAGTATTAGCGTAGAGCGGCTCTACGAGCAGTACTTC	CASSISVERLYEQYF
-	TRBJ1-1	-	TRBV6-5	TGTGCCAGCGGACTCAGACAGGATCTCACTGAAGCTTTCTTT	CASGLRQDLTEAFF
-	TRBJ2-7	-	TRBV5-4	TGTGCCAGCAGCCTACAGGGACCCTACGAGCAGTACTTC	CASSLQGPYEQYF
-	TRBJ2-6	-	TRBV9	TGTGCCAGCAGCGTAAGGGGGTCCCCTGGGGCCAACGTCCTGACTTTC	CASSVRGSPGANVLTF
few	TRBJ2-2	-	TRBV7-9	TGTGCCAGCAGCTTAGGCTGGGGCACTCAGTCCGGGGAGCTGTTTTTT	CASSLGWGTQSGELFF
-	TRBJ2-5	TRBD1	TRBV7-6	TGTGCCAGCAGCTTAGAGGGCAGGGGGCTAGAGACCCAGTACTTC	CASSLEGRGLETQYF
once	TRBJ2-1	TRBD1	TRBV28	TGTGCCAGCAGTTTGACCAAACAGGGGGTAGGCGAGCAGTTCTTC	CASSLTKQGVGEQFF
-	TRBJ2-2	TRBD2	TRBV18	TGTGCCAGCGACCCTCTAGGACTAGTAGGCTCGAACACCGGGGAGCTGTTTTTT	CASDPLGLVGSNTGELFF
-	TRBJ2-2	TRBD1	TRBV9	TGTGCCAGCAGCGCGACAGGGGTCGGCACCGGGGAGCTGTTTTTT	CASSATGVGTGELFF
-	TRBJ2-1	-	TRBV12-5	TGTGCTAGTGGTTCACTGGTAGAGCAGTTCTTC	CASGSLVEQFF